The rows below give T cell receptor beta chains drawn from one sample of a study of lymphopenia after photon versus proton radiotherapy. Repertoires were generated with immunoSEQ multiplex PCR, while TCRdb's copy carries only in-frame clones and drops some. The sample consists of more than 2,500 clones, approximately 76% of them appearing once. This specimen was peripheral blood, taken from a patient treated with proton-based radiotherapy. These TCRs come from a man at least 80 years old with esophageal cancer. CDR3s include the opening cysteine and the closing phenylalanine or tryptophan. D genes are given only for firm matches. The size entry is marked missing in some rows and otherwise reads once, few, many or a size class.

d_call: -; clone_size: -; j_call: TRBJ1-1; v_call: TRBV28; cdr3_nt: TGTGCCAGCAGTCCCGGGACACCTAACACTGAAGCTTTCTTT; cdr3_aa: CASSPGTPNTEAFF
d_call: -; clone_size: -; j_call: TRBJ2-1; v_call: TRBV10-3; cdr3_nt: TGTGCCATCAACGTAGGGCTTGATGAGCAGTTCTTC; cdr3_aa: CAINVGLDEQFF
d_call: TRBD1; clone_size: -; j_call: TRBJ2-1; v_call: TRBV7-6; cdr3_nt: TGTGCCAGCAGCCTGACAGGGTCCCATGAGCAGTTCTTC; cdr3_aa: CASSLTGSHEQFF
d_call: TRBD1; clone_size: few; j_call: TRBJ1-3; v_call: TRBV10-1; cdr3_nt: TGCGCCAGCAGTGACAGGGGGACTGGAAACACCATATATTTT; cdr3_aa: CASSDRGTGNTIYF
d_call: -; clone_size: -; j_call: TRBJ1-1; v_call: TRBV6-6; cdr3_nt: TGTGCCAGCATCAACCGAGGGGGTCAGACTGAAGCTTTCTTT; cdr3_aa: CASINRGGQTEAFF
d_call: -; clone_size: -; j_call: TRBJ1-6; v_call: TRBV5-4; cdr3_nt: TGTGCCAGCAGCCCAGGAAATTCACCCCTCCACTTT; cdr3_aa: CASSPGNSPLHF
d_call: TRBD1; clone_size: -; j_call: TRBJ2-1; v_call: TRBV5-5; cdr3_nt: TGTGCCAGCAGCATCCCGACCGGGACAGCCTACAATGAGCAGTTCTTC; cdr3_aa: CASSIPTGTAYNEQFF
d_call: TRBD2; clone_size: -; j_call: TRBJ2-7; v_call: TRBV4-1; cdr3_nt: TGCGCCAGCACTCCTAGCGGGACGTATCCCTACGAGCAGTACTTC; cdr3_aa: CASTPSGTYPYEQYF
d_call: -; clone_size: -; j_call: TRBJ1-1; v_call: TRBV29-1; cdr3_nt: TGCAGCGTTAGGGAGCTGCAGGTGAACACTGAAGCTTTCTTT; cdr3_aa: CSVRELQVNTEAFF
d_call: TRBD2; clone_size: -; j_call: TRBJ2-1; v_call: TRBV6-1; cdr3_nt: TGTGCCAGCAGTGAAGCGACTAGCGGGGGGGCCAATGAGCAGTTCTTC; cdr3_aa: CASSEATSGGANEQFF
d_call: TRBD1; clone_size: -; j_call: TRBJ2-1; v_call: TRBV5-1; cdr3_nt: TGCGCCAGCAGCTTGGCCGGTAGTCAGGGGGCAGGTGAGCAGTTCTTC; cdr3_aa: CASSLAGSQGAGEQFF
d_call: TRBD2; clone_size: few; j_call: TRBJ2-1; v_call: TRBV5-1; cdr3_nt: TGCGCCAGCAGCGACCAGGACCGGGACTACTACAATGAGCAGTTCTTC; cdr3_aa: CASSDQDRDYYNEQFF
d_call: -; clone_size: -; j_call: TRBJ2-5; v_call: TRBV7-3; cdr3_nt: TGTGCCAGCAGATCACCGGGCTCACAACTCGGGGAGACCCAGTACTTC; cdr3_aa: CASRSPGSQLGETQYF
d_call: TRBD1; clone_size: -; j_call: TRBJ1-2; v_call: TRBV30; cdr3_nt: TGTGCCTGGAGCGCAGGGACAGGGGTAGACGGCTACACCTTC; cdr3_aa: CAWSAGTGVDGYTF
d_call: -; clone_size: -; j_call: TRBJ2-1; v_call: TRBV28; cdr3_nt: TGTGCCAGCAGCCTCGGGGTAGCCGACAATGAGCAGTTCTTC; cdr3_aa: CASSLGVADNEQFF
d_call: -; clone_size: -; j_call: TRBJ2-1; v_call: TRBV7-3; cdr3_nt: TGTGCCAGCAGCCCAAACTACAGGGATTCCTACAATGAGCAGTTCTTC; cdr3_aa: CASSPNYRDSYNEQFF
d_call: TRBD1; clone_size: -; j_call: TRBJ1-2; v_call: TRBV29-1; cdr3_nt: TGCAGCGTTGAAGATATGGACAGGGGGCGAAATGGCTACACCTTC; cdr3_aa: CSVEDMDRGRNGYTF
d_call: -; clone_size: -; j_call: TRBJ1-4; v_call: TRBV5-4; cdr3_nt: TGTGCCAGCAGCTTGGATGGCGGCTCTAATGAAAAACTGTTTTTT; cdr3_aa: CASSLDGGSNEKLFF
d_call: -; clone_size: -; j_call: TRBJ2-3; v_call: TRBV28; cdr3_nt: TGTGCCAGCAGTTTGATTGTTCGGACAGATACGCAGTATTTT; cdr3_aa: CASSLIVRTDTQYF
d_call: TRBD1; clone_size: once; j_call: TRBJ1-2; v_call: TRBV27; cdr3_nt: TGTGCCAGCAGTTTAGGACAGGGGGCGCGAGGCTATGGCTACACCTTC; cdr3_aa: CASSLGQGARGYGYTF
d_call: -; clone_size: -; j_call: TRBJ1-2; v_call: TRBV6-5; cdr3_nt: TGTGCCAGCAGGGGGGGGCCTGGCTACACCTTC; cdr3_aa: CASRGGPGYTF